This entry lists 18 T cell receptor beta chains sequenced from one sample in a study of T cell clonotyping in hematopoietic cell transplantation. Assay used: immunoSEQ multiplex PCR; TCRdb lists only in-frame clones, some missing. The data show 60,000 to 75,000 clones, with just under 95% seen just once and 1.5% to 2% held by the top ten. The sample comprised peripheral blood mononuclear cells. The receptors come from a middle-aged man in good health. Some clones in this sample may be carry-over from other donors' samples.

This chain joins TRBV7-2 and TRBJ2-7; D perhaps matches TRBD2 (5 bases). Per the germline V gene, CDR1 is SGHTA and CDR2 is FQGNSA. Trimming cost V 1 base and J 7 bases, with 14 bases left between them. The CDR3 loop spans 14 amino acids. The chain's CDR3 is CASSLVATPGEQYF. In DNA, the CDR3 is TGTGCCAGCAGCTTAGTCGCTACCCCGGGAGAGCAGTACTTC.

This rearrangement joins TRBV2 to TRBJ2-2, with 7 bases identical to TRBD2. The V gene end was trimmed by 6 bases and the J gene end by 6 bases; junction bases not matched to a gene: 10. CDR1 and CDR2 (germline): SNHLY, FYNNEI. CDR3 length: 15 residues. The CDR3 nucleotides read TGTGCCAGCAGCCGGGACGGGAGGTCCTCCGGGGAGCTGTTTTTT. This sequence encodes CASSRDGRSSGELFF.

This clone was counted a single time. The chain recombines TRBV30 with TRBJ1-3; 8 nucleotides match TRBD1. The germline V gene encodes CDR1 GTSNPN and CDR2 SVGIG (reference sequence). The J segment lost 1 base and the V segment lost 3 bases, leaving 8 bases of the junction unmatched. CDR3 length: 16 amino acids. CDR3 in amino acids: CAWRRDRWGSGNTIYF. DNA of the CDR3: TGTGCCTGGAGGCGGGACAGGTGGGGATCTGGAAACACCATATATTTT.

The V call is TRBV7-7, the J call TRBJ1-3; no firm D call. The CDR3 length is 14 residues. Per germline, CDR1 SSHAT and CDR2 FNYEAQ (reference sequence). V was shortened by 1 base and J by 3 bases, with 7 bases between the two germline ends. The DNA of the CDR3 is TGTGCCAGCAGCTTAGAGGGAGATGGAAACACCATATATTTT. It is translated as CASSLEGDGNTIYF.

This rearrangement joins TRBV27 to TRBJ2-7; D gene ambiguous. CDR3 length equals 14 residues. V was cut by 8 bases and J by 4 bases, with 18 bases left in between. Germline V gives CDR1 MNHEY, CDR2 SMNVEV (reference sequence). The CDR3 region has the DNA TGTGCCAGCTCCCCGGCCCGAGGTATGTACGAGCAGTACTTC. Translating it yields CASSPARGMYEQYF.

V usage is TRBV5-8 and J usage is TRBJ2-7, with D possibly TRBD1 on 6 matching bases. Trimming took 7 bases from V and 0 from J, leaving 17 bases between them. Germline V gene sequence: CDR1 SGHTS, CDR2 YDEGEE. This CDR3 is 15 amino acids long. CDR3 protein: CASQVVGDTSYEQYF. The DNA for the CDR3 is TGTGCCAGCCAGGTCGTAGGGGACACCTCCTACGAGCAGTACTTC. Together with reference TRBV5-8 and TRBJ2-7, the CDR3 gives the full variable domain: EAGVTQSPTHLIKTRGQQATLRCSPISGHTSVYWYQQALGLGLQFLLWYDEGEERNRGNFPPRFSGRQFPNYSSELNVNALELEDSALYLCASQVVGDTSYEQYFGPGTRLTVT.

The chain combines TRBV6-1 with TRBJ2-3; D gene ambiguous. The CDR3 is made up of 12 amino acids. CDR1 MNHNS and CDR2 SASEGT come from the germline V gene. V was cut by 10 bases and J by 3 bases, with 11 bases left in between. The DNA for the CDR3 is TGTGCCACCACCACACTAACAGATACGCAGTATTTT. It encodes CATTTLTDTQYF.

The V and J genes are TRBV5-1 and TRBJ2-7, with D perhaps matching TRBD1 (5 bases). The germline V and J ends were trimmed by 0 bases and 5 bases, with 15 bases remaining between them. Germline lookup yields CDR1 SGHRS and CDR2 YFSETQ. The CDR3 runs to 15 residues. CDR3 sequence reads: CASSLASPGINEQYF. The CDR3 DNA reads TGCGCCAGCAGCTTGGCTTCTCCAGGGATTAACGAGCAGTACTTC.

V and J are TRBV11-1 and TRBJ1-2, with a weak D call TRBD1 (5 bases). V lost 1 base, J lost 8 bases, and 11 bases lay in between. The CDR3 loop spans 13 amino acids. Germline lookup yields CDR1 SGHAT and CDR2 FQDESV (reference sequence). The CDR3 DNA follows: TGTGCCAGCAGCTTAGGGTCAGGGAGCGGCTACACCTTC. Encoded protein: CASSLGSGSGYTF.

The chain employs TRBV5-4 and TRBJ1-2, with a tentative D call TRBD1 (5 bases). Germline loops: CDR1 SGHNT, CDR2 YYREEE (reference sequence). CDR3 length: 15 amino acids. V shed 0 bases and J shed 3 bases, with 12 bases lying between them. The CDR3 protein is CASSLGSGVDYGYTF. The CDR3 DNA sequence: TGTGCCAGCAGCTTGGGATCGGGGGTCGACTATGGCTACACCTTC.

The chain employs TRBV30 and TRBJ1-1; D not resolved. Germline V gene lookup returns CDR1 GTSNPN and CDR2 SVGIG (reference sequence). The CDR3 is made up of 13 amino acids. V was pared by 0 bases and J by 1 base, with 6 bases between. The CDR3 is CAWSVTENTEAFF. CDR3 DNA sequence: TGTGCCTGGAGTGTAACAGAGAACACTGAAGCTTTCTTT.

J is TRBJ1-2 and V is TRBV27; TRBD1 aligns across 7 bases. The CDR3 is 16 amino acids. CDR1 is MNHEY and CDR2 is SMNVEV in the germline V gene (reference sequence). V lost 0 bases, J lost 3 bases, and 7 bases stayed unmatched. In DNA form, the CDR3 reads TGTGCCAGCAGTTTATCCGCTGACAGGGAGGACTATGGCTACACCTTC. This codes for CASSLSADREDYGYTF.

V usage is TRBV11-3 and J usage is TRBJ2-6, with D uncertain. The CDR3 has 14 amino acids. V shed 5 bases and J shed 0 bases, with 5 bases lying between them. Germline loops: CDR1 SGHNT, CDR2 YENEEA. CDR3 loop: CASSTDSGANVLTF. The CDR3 nucleotides read TGTGCCAGCAGCACAGACTCTGGGGCCAACGTCCTGACTTTC.

The chain employs TRBV19 and TRBJ2-7, with D possibly matching TRBD1 (6 bases). The CDR3 is 11 amino acids. Germline V gene lookup returns CDR1 LNHDA and CDR2 SQIVND (reference sequence). With 7 bases removed from V and 5 bases from J, the gap between germline ends came to 9 bases. The CDR3 sequence is CASIEGDEQYF. The CDR3 bases are TGTGCCAGTATCGAGGGGGACGAGCAGTACTTC.

This chain joins TRBV11-2 and TRBJ2-1; TRBD2 matches 8 bases. V shed 3 bases and J 7 bases; nucleotides not matched to a gene: 8. The CDR3 contains 15 residues. In germline, CDR1 is SGHAT, CDR2 FQNNGV. For the CDR3, the DNA is TGTGCCAGCAGCTTTAGCGGGGTCCGGGGGAATGAGCAGTTCTTC. Its protein is CASSFSGVRGNEQFF. Variable domain in full (rest from reference TRBV11-2 and TRBJ2-1): EAGVAQSPRYKIIEKRQSVAFWCNPISGHATLYWYQQILGQGPKLLIQFQNNGVVDDSQLPKDRFSAERLKGVDSTLKIQPAKLEDSAVYLCASSFSGVRGNEQFFGPGTRLTVL.

The chain carries TRBV5-1 and TRBJ2-2; D is possibly TRBD1 (6 bases). Trimming took 3 bases from V and 0 from J, leaving 12 bases between them. Germline V gene data show CDR1 as SGHRS and CDR2 as YFSETQ. The CDR3 extends over 16 amino acids. The CDR3, as DNA: TGCGCCAGCAGCTCGATGGGACACTCGAACACCGGGGAGCTGTTTTTT. It specifies CASSSMGHSNTGELFF.

The J gene is TRBJ2-3, the V gene TRBV28; no reliable D call. CDR1 MDHEN and CDR2 SYDVKM come from the germline V gene. The V end lost 4 bases, the J end lost 8 bases, and 7 bases lay between the germline ends. The CDR3 spans 11 residues. The CDR3 region is CASSSKATQYF. CDR3 DNA sequence: TGTGCCAGCAGTTCCAAAGCTACGCAGTATTTT.

J is TRBJ2-6 and V is TRBV10-2; D is possibly TRBD2 (5 bases). Trimming stripped 11 bases from V and 0 bases from J, with 17 bases between. The germline gives CDR1 WSHSY, CDR2 SAAADI. There are 16 residues in the CDR3. This CDR3 is CAAEREESSGANVLTF. In DNA, the CDR3 is TGCGCCGCAGAACGGGAAGAATCCTCTGGGGCCAACGTCCTGACTTTC.